Listed below are T cell receptor beta chains from one sample, sequenced in a study of T cell repertoires in cytomegalovirus infection. In TCRdb, the reads were re-called with MiXCR into one record per CDR3 protein. Here the sample spans approximately 160,000 distinct CDR3 sequences, roughly 17% being singletons. Sequenced input: CD8+ T cells from PBMCs. These receptors originate from a human donor in good health (CMV status not recorded). Some clones in this sample may be carry-over from other donors' samples. Both conserved end residues are part of each CDR3. The D gene is left open where the match is weak. Part of the rows lack a size; the others show once, few, many or a class for expanded clones.

-	TRBD2	TRBV29-1	TRBJ2-1	CSVATSGGWNEQFF	TGCAGCGTTGCAACTAGCGGGGGGTGGAATGAGCAGTTCTTC
-	-	TRBV29-1	TRBJ2-5	CSISRGSETQYF	TGCAGCATCTCCAGGGGATCGGAGACCCAGTACTTC
-	-	TRBV28	TRBJ1-2	CASSLGGVEGYTF	TGTGCCAGCAGCCTTGGCGGAGTGGAGGGCTACACCTTC
few	TRBD1	TRBV7-2	TRBJ2-7	CASSQWTGANAYEQYF	TGTGCCAGCAGCCAATGGACAGGGGCGAACGCCTACGAGCAGTACTTC
-	-	TRBV7-6	TRBJ2-7	CASSSGLGYEQYF	TGTGCCAGCAGCTCGGGTCTCGGCTACGAGCAGTACTTC
few	-	TRBV7-2	TRBJ1-4	CASSLGQRVWEKLFF	TGTGCCAGCAGCCTGGGGCAGAGGGTCTGGGAAAAACTGTTTTTT
-	-	TRBV29-1	TRBJ2-7	CSARQTYEQYF	TGCAGCGCCCGACAGACCTACGAGCAGTACTTC
-	TRBD2	TRBV7-2	TRBJ2-7	CASSTSRTSGSPGYEQYF	TGTGCCAGCAGCACTTCGCGGACTAGCGGGAGCCCGGGCTACGAGCAGTACTTC
-	-	TRBV7-2	TRBJ2-1	CASSFLELGEQFF	TGTGCCAGCAGCTTCCTGGAACTGGGGGAGCAGTTCTTC
-	-	TRBV19	TRBJ2-7	CASSIGTPTYEQYF	TGTGCCAGTAGTATCGGGACACCCACCTACGAGCAGTACTTC
few	TRBD1	TRBV7-9	TRBJ1-2	CASSTRPGDRGREGNYGYTF	TGTGCCAGCAGCACACGTCCCGGGGACAGGGGGCGTGAGGGGAACTATGGCTACACCTTC
-	-	TRBV7-6	TRBJ2-3	CASSPWTTSTDTQYF	TGTGCCAGCAGCCCCTGGACTACCAGCACAGATACGCAGTATTTT
many	-	TRBV7-2	TRBJ2-7	CASSGKAYEQYF	TGTGCCAGCAGCGGTAAGGCCTACGAGCAGTACTTC
few	-	TRBV2	TRBJ2-4	CASTAAENIQYF	TGTGCCAGCACGGCGGCCGAAAACATTCAGTACTTC
-	TRBD2	TRBV25-1	TRBJ2-7	CASGASGYEQYF	TGTGCCAGTGGGGCTAGCGGTTACGAGCAGTACTTC
-	TRBD1	TRBV7-9	TRBJ2-7	CASSSDRVMDEQYF	TGTGCCAGCAGCTCAGACAGGGTAATGGACGAGCAGTACTTC
-	-	TRBV12-3/TRBV12-4	TRBJ2-7	CASSSTETYEQYF	TGTGCCAGCAGTTCAACGGAAACCTACGAGCAGTACTTC
-	-	TRBV12-3/TRBV12-4	TRBJ1-5	CASSLGDWPQHF	TGTGCCAGCAGTCTAGGGGATTGGCCCCAGCATTTT
few	TRBD2	TRBV7-6	TRBJ2-1	CASSLEGLAGNEQFF	TGTGCCAGCAGCTTAGAAGGCCTAGCGGGCAATGAGCAGTTCTTC
few	-	TRBV20-1	TRBJ2-7	CSALGDSSYEQYF	TGCAGTGCTCTAGGCGACAGCTCCTACGAGCAGTACTTC
-	-	TRBV11-1	TRBJ2-7	CASSLLKSYEQYF	TGTGCCAGCAGCTTACTGAAGTCCTACGAGCAGTACTTC
few	TRBD1	TRBV12-3/TRBV12-4	TRBJ2-2	CASRHRDRGRYNTGELFF	TGTGCCAGCAGACACCGGGACAGGGGGCGTTATAACACCGGGGAGCTGTTTTTT
many	-	TRBV7-2	TRBJ2-3	CASSLSGLASTDTQYF	TGTGCCAGCAGCTTAAGCGGGCTAGCTAGCACAGATACGCAGTATTTT
few	-	TRBV7-2	TRBJ2-5	CASSLNKAIQETQYF	TGTGCCAGCAGCTTAAATAAGGCTATTCAAGAGACCCAGTACTTC
few	TRBD1	TRBV27	TRBJ2-1	CASSLGGQGNEQFF	TGTGCCAGCAGTTTGGGAGGACAGGGCAATGAGCAGTTCTTC
-	-	TRBV7-2	TRBJ1-1	CASSLAPARATEAFF	TGTGCCAGCAGCTTAGCGCCTGCCAGGGCCACTGAAGCTTTCTTT
few	-	TRBV2	TRBJ2-1	CASSDSRFNEQFF	TGTGCCAGCAGTGATTCTAGGTTCAATGAGCAGTTCTTC
few	-	TRBV20-1	TRBJ2-7	CSARAAVEDLRYEQYF	TGCAGTGCTAGAGCAGCGGTCGAAGACCTACGCTACGAGCAGTACTTC
few	-	TRBV28	TRBJ2-7	CASSSSSDRSSSYEQYF	TGTGCCAGCAGTTCCTCCTCCGACAGGTCAAGCTCCTACGAGCAGTACTTC
-	-	TRBV12-3/TRBV12-4	TRBJ1-3	CASRFEGDPAWDTIYF	TGTGCCAGCAGATTTGAGGGAGATCCCGCTTGGGACACCATATATTTT
few	-	TRBV7-9	TRBJ1-2	CASTPEGYNYGYTF	TGTGCCAGCACCCCGGAGGGGTATAACTATGGCTACACCTTC
few	TRBD2	TRBV2	TRBJ2-3	CASSEAPPLAGGLTDTQYF	TGTGCCAGCAGTGAAGCACCTCCCCTAGCGGGAGGCCTCACAGATACGCAGTATTTT
-	-	TRBV29-1	TRBJ2-1	CSVEGGILSSYNEQFF	TGCAGCGTTGAAGGTGGGATCCTAAGCTCCTACAATGAGCAGTTCTTC
few	-	TRBV7-8	TRBJ1-1	CASSLVGPEAFF	TGTGCCAGCAGCTTAGTAGGCCCTGAAGCTTTCTTT
few	-	TRBV7-9	TRBJ1-2	CASSKPTRSYGYTF	TGTGCCAGCAGCAAGCCGACACGGTCTTATGGCTACACCTTC
-	-	TRBV7-7	TRBJ2-7	CASSLGAGLSYEQYF	TGTGCCAGCAGCTTAGGTGCGGGCCTCTCCTACGAGCAGTACTTC
few	TRBD1	TRBV9	TRBJ1-4	CASSSTGTAGEKLFF	TGTGCCAGCAGCTCCACCGGGACAGCCGGTGAAAAACTGTTTTTT
-	TRBD2	TRBV20-1	TRBJ2-3	CSALQTSSGRTDTQYF	TGCAGTGCCCTTCAAACGTCTAGCGGGCGAACAGATACGCAGTATTTT
-	-	TRBV7-2	TRBJ2-1	CASSSEETKNNEQFF	TGTGCCAGCAGCTCCGAGGAGACTAAGAACAATGAGCAGTTCTTC
few	-	TRBV4-3	TRBJ1-1	CASSQDSMAEAFF	TGCGCCAGCAGCCAAGATTCGATGGCTGAAGCTTTCTTT
few	-	TRBV28	TRBJ2-7	CASRSLVVTPLSYEQYF	TGTGCCAGCAGGAGCCTAGTAGTGACCCCCCTCTCCTACGAGCAGTACTTC
-	-	TRBV6-2/TRBV6-3	TRBJ2-2	CASSFGEDLNTGELFF	TGTGCCAGCAGTTTTGGGGAGGACCTGAACACCGGGGAGCTGTTTTTT
many	-	TRBV7-2	TRBJ2-2	CASSRSRNTGELFF	TGTGCCAGCAGCCGCTCCCGGAACACCGGGGAGCTGTTTTTT
few	-	TRBV7-6	TRBJ2-7	CAVGEYEQYF	TGTGCCGTTGGAGAATACGAGCAGTACTTC
-	-	TRBV7-6	TRBJ2-1	CASSLRMRNEQFF	TGTGCCAGCAGCTTAAGGATGAGGAATGAGCAGTTCTTC
many	-	TRBV27	TRBJ2-1	CASSLISLDEQFF	TGTGCCAGCAGTTTAATTTCCTTGGATGAGCAGTTCTTC
-	TRBD2	TRBV7-9	TRBJ2-5	CASIPSGSQTQYF	TGTGCCAGCATTCCCAGCGGGAGTCAGACCCAGTACTTC
many	-	TRBV6-2/TRBV6-3	TRBJ1-1	CASSQSPGLEAFF	TGTGCCAGCAGCCAAAGCCCAGGATTGGAAGCTTTCTTT
-	-	TRBV7-1	TRBJ2-4	CASSPPIRDVGNIQYF	TGTGCCAGCAGCCCTCCAATCCGGGACGTCGGAAACATTCAGTACTTC
-	-	TRBV19	TRBJ2-7	CASSPGTSYSYEQYF	TGTGCCAGTAGTCCCGGGACTTCTTACTCCTACGAGCAGTACTTC
-	-	TRBV7-2	TRBJ1-5	CASSLADLGFQPQHF	TGTGCCAGCAGCTTAGCGGATTTGGGGTTTCAGCCCCAGCATTTT
-	TRBD2	TRBV5-6	TRBJ2-5	CASSPGAGVQETQYF	TGTGCCAGCAGCCCCGGAGCGGGAGTACAAGAGACCCAGTACTTC
few	TRBD1	TRBV28	TRBJ1-1	CASSLFSGGPYQNTEAFF	TGTGCCAGCAGTTTATTTTCAGGGGGCCCCTACCAGAACACTGAAGCTTTCTTT
few	TRBD1	TRBV7-2	TRBJ2-5	CASSLQGFQETQYF	TGTGCCAGCAGCCTACAGGGGTTTCAAGAGACCCAGTACTTC
-	-	TRBV7-9	TRBJ2-3	CASSPPTGGNTDTQYF	TGTGCCAGCAGCCCACCCACCGGCGGAAACACAGATACGCAGTATTTT